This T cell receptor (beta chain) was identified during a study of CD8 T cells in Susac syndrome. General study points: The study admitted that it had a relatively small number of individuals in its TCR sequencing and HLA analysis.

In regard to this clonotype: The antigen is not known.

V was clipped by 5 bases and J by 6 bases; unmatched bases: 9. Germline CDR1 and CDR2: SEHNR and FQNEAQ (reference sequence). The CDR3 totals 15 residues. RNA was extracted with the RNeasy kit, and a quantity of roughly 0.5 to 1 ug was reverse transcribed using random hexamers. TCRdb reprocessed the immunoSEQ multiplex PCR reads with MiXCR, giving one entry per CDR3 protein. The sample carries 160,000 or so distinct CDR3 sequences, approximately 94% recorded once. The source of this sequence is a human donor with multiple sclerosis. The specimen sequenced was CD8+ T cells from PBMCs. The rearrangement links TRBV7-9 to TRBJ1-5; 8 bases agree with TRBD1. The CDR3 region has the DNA TGTGCCAGCAGCCAAAACTCAGGGGGCATTCAGCCCCAGCATTTT. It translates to CASSQNSGGIQPQHF.